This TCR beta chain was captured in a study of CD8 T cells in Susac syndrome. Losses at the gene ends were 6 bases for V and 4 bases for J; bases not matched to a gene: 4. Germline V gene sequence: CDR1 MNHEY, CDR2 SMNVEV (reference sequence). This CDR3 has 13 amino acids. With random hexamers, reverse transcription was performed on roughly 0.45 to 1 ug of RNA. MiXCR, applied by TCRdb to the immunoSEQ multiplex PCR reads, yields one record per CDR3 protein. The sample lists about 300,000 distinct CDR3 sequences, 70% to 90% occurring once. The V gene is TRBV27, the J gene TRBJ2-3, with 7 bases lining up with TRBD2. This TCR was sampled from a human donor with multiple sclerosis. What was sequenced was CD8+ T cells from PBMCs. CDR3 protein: CASRGGEADTQYF. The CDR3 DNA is TGTGCCAGCAGGGGGGGGGAGGCAGATACGCAGTATTTT.